Listed below are T cell receptor beta chains from one sample, sequenced in a study of STAT3 mutations in large granular lymphocyte leukemia. Data came from immunoSEQ multiplex PCR; TCRdb stores just in-frame clones and leaves some out. The table has 37,000 or so clones, roughly 90% seen once. The material sequenced was PBMCs. These receptors were collected from a human donor with T large granular lymphocyte leukemia. Some clones in this sample may be carry-over from other donors' samples. CDR3s include the opening cysteine and the closing phenylalanine or tryptophan. Fields, in order: CDR3 protein, CDR3 DNA, V gene, clone size, J gene, D gene. D genes are given only for firm matches. Where a row states a size, it is once, few, many or the class of an expanded clone; other rows omit it.

CDR3: CASSRGTSGGLNTGELFF
DNA: TGCGCCAGCAGCCGGGGGACTAGCGGGGGGTTAAACACCGGGGAGCTGTTTTTT
V: TRBV4-1
size: NA
J: TRBJ2-2
D: TRBD2

CDR3: CASSLGRTDKETQYF
DNA: TGTGCCAGCAGCTTAGGTAGGACAGACAAAGAGACCCAGTACTTC
V: TRBV7-9
size: NA
J: TRBJ2-5
D: NA

CDR3: CASRASSGNTIYF
DNA: TGTGCCAGCAGGGCCTCCTCTGGAAACACCATATATTTT
V: TRBV7-9
size: NA
J: TRBJ1-3
D: NA

CDR3: CASSAIDRASSSGNTIYF
DNA: TGTGCCAGCAGCGCCATAGACAGGGCGTCCTCCTCTGGAAACACCATATATTTT
V: TRBV5-6
size: NA
J: TRBJ1-3
D: TRBD1

CDR3: CASSAGGSTEAFF
DNA: TGTGCCAGCAGTGCAGGGGGAAGCACTGAAGCTTTCTTT
V: TRBV6-1
size: NA
J: TRBJ1-1
D: TRBD1

CDR3: CASRTRGKATGELFF
DNA: TGTGCCAGTAGGACCAGGGGGAAGGCCACCGGGGAGCTGTTTTTT
V: TRBV19
size: NA
J: TRBJ2-2
D: TRBD1

CDR3: CASSVGGTGNYGYTF
DNA: TGTGCCAGCAGCGTAGGGGGGACAGGGAACTATGGCTACACCTTC
V: TRBV9
size: NA
J: TRBJ1-2
D: TRBD1

CDR3: CASSQDRVQPQHF
DNA: TGCGCCAGCAGCCAGGACAGAGTTCAGCCCCAGCATTTT
V: TRBV4-3
size: NA
J: TRBJ1-5
D: NA

CDR3: CASSFFTTGNIQYF
DNA: TGTGCCAGCAGCTTCTTCACCACCGGGAACATTCAGTACTTC
V: TRBV5-6
size: NA
J: TRBJ2-4
D: NA

CDR3: CATHLTRGSQPQHF
DNA: TGTGCCACCCATTTAACTAGGGGAAGTCAGCCCCAGCATTTT
V: TRBV6-6
size: NA
J: TRBJ1-5
D: NA

CDR3: CASSFWLQVSTDTQYF
DNA: TGTGCCAGCAGCTTTTGGCTACAGGTTAGCACAGATACGCAGTATTTT
V: TRBV7-9
size: NA
J: TRBJ2-3
D: NA

CDR3: CASSLAPETQYF
DNA: TGTGCCAGCAGCTTGGCCCCTGAGACCCAGTACTTC
V: TRBV5-4
size: few
J: TRBJ2-5
D: NA

CDR3: CASTSGQAWELGYF
DNA: TGTGCCAGTACCTCAGGACAGGCTTGGGAGTTGGGGTATTTT
V: TRBV6-1
size: NA
J: TRBJ2-3
D: TRBD1

CDR3: CASSSATRNEQFF
DNA: TGTGCCAGCAGCTCCGCCACTAGAAATGAGCAGTTCTTC
V: TRBV7-9
size: NA
J: TRBJ2-1
D: NA

CDR3: CASSLDSTDTQYF
DNA: TGTGCCAGCAGCTTAGACAGCACAGATACGCAGTATTTT
V: TRBV7-2
size: NA
J: TRBJ2-3
D: NA

CDR3: CASSPPRLGTGGNNSPLHF
DNA: TGTGCCAGCAGTCCTCCCAGACTCGGGACAGGGGGCAATAATTCACCCCTCCACTTT
V: TRBV28
size: NA
J: TRBJ1-6
D: TRBD1

CDR3: CASSQGRNYGYTF
DNA: TGCGCCAGCAGCCAAGGGAGGAACTATGGCTACACCTTC
V: TRBV4-3
size: NA
J: TRBJ1-2
D: NA

CDR3: CASSYGTSLKNTEAFF
DNA: TGTGCCAGCAGTTACGGGACGTCCCTCAAGAACACTGAAGCTTTCTTT
V: TRBV6-6
size: NA
J: TRBJ1-1
D: NA

CDR3: CASSYGQLTGELFF
DNA: TGTGCCAGCAGTTATGGACAGCTAACCGGGGAGCTGTTTTTT
V: TRBV6-5
size: NA
J: TRBJ2-2
D: NA

CDR3: CASSPPGTGLDGELFF
DNA: TGTGCCAGCTCACCACCGGGGACAGGGCTTGACGGGGAGCTGTTTTTT
V: TRBV18
size: NA
J: TRBJ2-2
D: TRBD1

CDR3: CASSGGGEINQPQHF
DNA: TGTGCCAGCAGCGGAGGCGGGGAAATCAATCAGCCCCAGCATTTT
V: TRBV7-9
size: NA
J: TRBJ1-5
D: NA

CDR3: CASSWASTYEQYF
DNA: TGTGCCAGCAGTTGGGCTAGCACCTACGAGCAGTACTTC
V: TRBV27
size: NA
J: TRBJ2-7
D: NA

CDR3: CAGSVGASYNSPLHF
DNA: TGTGCCGGCTCGGTTGGGGCATCCTATAATTCACCCCTCCACTTT
V: TRBV5-8
size: NA
J: TRBJ1-6
D: NA

CDR3: CASSYLTTRDQPQHF
DNA: TGTGCCAGCAGCTATCTCACGACACGGGATCAGCCCCAGCATTTT
V: TRBV5-8
size: NA
J: TRBJ1-5
D: NA

CDR3: CASTNRGAFSTDTQYF
DNA: TGTGCCAGTACCAACAGGGGGGCCTTTAGCACAGATACGCAGTATTTT
V: TRBV19
size: NA
J: TRBJ2-3
D: TRBD1

CDR3: CASSPDPVGVNTEAFF
DNA: TGCGCCAGCAGCCCGGACCCCGTCGGGGTCAACACTGAAGCTTTCTTT
V: TRBV5-1
size: NA
J: TRBJ1-1
D: NA

CDR3: CASSLIGMVNYGYTF
DNA: TGTGCCAGCAGTCTAATAGGGATGGTAAACTATGGCTACACCTTC
V: TRBV7-9
size: NA
J: TRBJ1-2
D: NA

CDR3: CASSPASGASEQFF
DNA: TGTGCCAGCAGCCCAGCTTCAGGGGCAAGTGAGCAGTTCTTC
V: TRBV7-9
size: NA
J: TRBJ2-1
D: NA

CDR3: CASSLGDRGVKTQYF
DNA: TGTGCCAGCAGCTTAGGGGACAGGGGGGTCAAGACCCAGTACTTC
V: TRBV13
size: NA
J: TRBJ2-5
D: TRBD1

CDR3: CSGGENTEAFF
DNA: TGCAGCGGAGGGGAGAACACTGAAGCTTTCTTT
V: TRBV29-1
size: NA
J: TRBJ1-1
D: NA

CDR3: CASSSPSGGNTGELFF
DNA: TGTGCCAGCAGCTCCCCTAGCGGGGGGAACACCGGGGAGCTGTTTTTT
V: TRBV6-6
size: NA
J: TRBJ2-2
D: TRBD2

CDR3: CASMDRGRQPQHF
DNA: TGTGCCAGCATGGACAGGGGCAGGCAGCCCCAGCATTTT
V: TRBV2
size: NA
J: TRBJ1-5
D: TRBD1

CDR3: CASSLGGRGYEQYF
DNA: TGTGCCAGCAGCTTAGGGGGCAGGGGCTACGAGCAGTACTTC
V: TRBV7-9
size: NA
J: TRBJ2-7
D: NA

CDR3: CASSKVSREPLF
DNA: TGTGCCAGCAGCAAAGTGTCGAGGGAGCCTTTATTC
V: TRBV21-1
size: once
J: TRBJ1-1
D: NA

CDR3: CASRTGDSPLHF
DNA: TGCGCCAGCAGGACAGGGGATTCACCCCTCCACTTT
V: TRBV5-1
size: once
J: TRBJ1-6
D: TRBD1

CDR3: CASSHSENTEAFF
DNA: TGCGCCAGCAGCCACAGTGAGAACACTGAAGCTTTCTTT
V: TRBV5-1
size: NA
J: TRBJ1-1
D: NA

CDR3: CASSSAQGYGYTF
DNA: TGTGCCAGCAGTTCCGCACAGGGCTATGGCTACACCTTC
V: TRBV28
size: NA
J: TRBJ1-2
D: NA

CDR3: CASSQDRAGDYGYTF
DNA: TGCGCCAGCAGCCAAGATAGGGCGGGCGACTATGGCTACACCTTC
V: TRBV4-3
size: NA
J: TRBJ1-2
D: NA

CDR3: CASSLWPSGGQRNEQFF
DNA: TGTGCCAGCAGCTTATGGCCTAGCGGGGGACAACGGAATGAGCAGTTCTTC
V: TRBV7-9
size: NA
J: TRBJ2-1
D: TRBD2

CDR3: CATSRESANEKLFF
DNA: TGTGCCACCAGCAGAGAATCCGCCAATGAAAAACTGTTTTTT
V: TRBV15
size: NA
J: TRBJ1-4
D: NA